The clone carrying this T cell receptor (beta chain) was seen repeatedly, ten times or more. Antigen: not known. The ends were cut back, 9 bases at V and 0 bases at J, with 14 bases in the middle. Germline CDR1 LNHNV, CDR2 YYDKDF (reference sequence). The CDR3 contains 15 residues. This sample is part of a study of T cells after yellow fever vaccination. Study-wide findings and caveats: Abundant clonotypes (contaminants from the bulk population) could be present in FACS-sorted repertoires. Reappearance after the booster was observed for most primary-vaccination clones (roughly 97% CD4, around 90% CD8).

UMIs were added to TCR cDNA along with a universal primer site when it was made by 5'RACE template switching. TCRdb reprocessed the 5' RACE reads with MiXCR, giving one entry per CDR3 protein. The sample holds around 320,000 distinct CDR3 sequences; about 4.5% are singletons and the top ten take approximately 19%. This material consisted of PBMCs, taken 15 days after the yellow fever booster vaccination. The TCR comes from a man between 18 and 35 years old who received the YFV17D yellow fever vaccine. The V gene is TRBV15, the J gene TRBJ2-2, with a weak D call TRBD2 (6 bases). The CDR3 is CATARGDSNTGELFF. CDR3 sequence (DNA): TGTGCCACGGCCCGAGGGGACTCGAACACCGGGGAGCTGTTTTTT. Together with reference TRBV15 and TRBJ2-2, the CDR3 gives the full variable domain: DAMVIQNPRYQVTQFGKPVTLSCSQTLNHNVMYWYQQKSSQAPKLLFHYYDKDFNNEADTPDNFQSRRPNTSFCFLDIRSPGLGDTAMYLCATARGDSNTGELFFGEGSRLTVL.